The clone carrying this T cell receptor (beta chain) was observed many times. This sample is part of a study of T cells in Graves' hyperthyroidism and ophthalmopathy. Uncontrolled infection, other autoimmune disease, pregnancy or lactation disqualified patients from enrolment. Germline V gene lookup returns CDR1 SQVTM and CDR2 ANQGSEA. Trimming removed 3 bases from V and 0 bases from J, with 9 bases in between. The CDR3 loop spans 13 amino acids. RNA transcripts gave rise to amplified TCR beta CDR3 regions. RT-PCR in the first round (using the HTBI primer set) targeted the TCR CDR3. Each CDR3 protein is one row after TCRdb ran MiXCR on the multiplex PCR reads. Among hundreds of thousands of distinct CDR3 sequences, roughly 15% were seen once, and the ten largest hold roughly 10%.

The chain couples TRBV29-1 to TRBJ2-7; D gene unclear. This TCR was recovered from a woman aged 18-29 years with Graves' hyperthyroidism. Input material: blood. The CDR3 region is CSVEGRHSYEQYF. In DNA, the CDR3 is TGCAGCGTTGAGGGCCGGCACTCCTACGAGCAGTACTTC.